The clone carrying this T cell receptor beta chain has only a few counts. Preparation of the TCRbeta library was carried out with unique molecular identifiers. TCRdb processed the PCR reads anew with MiXCR; each CDR3 protein has one entry. The repertoire holds some 500,000 distinct CDR3 sequences, with roughly 18% as singletons. The entry originates in a study of T-cell reconstitution after alpha-beta-depleted transplantation in children. Between the trimmed V and J ends, which lost 8 bases and 7 bases, there was a span of 20 bases. CDR1 is SEHNR, CDR2 FQNEAQ, per germline (reference sequence). The CDR3 extends over 15 amino acids.

Sequenced material: PBMCs from the stem cell graft donor, taken from the stem cell graft. The sequence derives from a human donor who donated a stem cell graft to a child with acute lymphoblastic leukemia. The V call is TRBV7-9, the J call TRBJ1-4; D not resolved. CDR3 coding DNA: TGTGCCAGCGAGTCTCCAGGCTCTCGCCCTGAAAAACTGTTTTTT. The encoded protein is CASESPGSRPEKLFF.